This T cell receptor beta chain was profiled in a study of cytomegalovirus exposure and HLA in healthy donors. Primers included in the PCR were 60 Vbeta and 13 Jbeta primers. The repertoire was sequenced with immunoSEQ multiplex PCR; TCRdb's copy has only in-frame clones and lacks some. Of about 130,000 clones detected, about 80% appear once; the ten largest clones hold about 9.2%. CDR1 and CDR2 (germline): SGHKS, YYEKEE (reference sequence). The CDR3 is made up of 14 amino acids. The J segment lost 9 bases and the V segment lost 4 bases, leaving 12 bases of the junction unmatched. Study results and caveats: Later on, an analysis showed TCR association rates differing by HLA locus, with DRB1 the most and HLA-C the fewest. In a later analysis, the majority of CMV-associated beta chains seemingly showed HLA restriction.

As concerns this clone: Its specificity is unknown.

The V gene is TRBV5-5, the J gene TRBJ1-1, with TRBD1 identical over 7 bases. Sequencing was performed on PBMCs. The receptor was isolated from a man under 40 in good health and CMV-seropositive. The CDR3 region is CASSLDRVAIKAFF. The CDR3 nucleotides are TGTGCCAGCAGCCTAGACAGGGTAGCGATAAAAGCTTTCTTT.